This T cell receptor (beta chain) derives from a study of cytomegalovirus exposure and HLA in healthy donors. The study's findings and limits: The study recorded 160 or so TCR beta chains that were cytomegalovirus-associated.

Assay: immunoSEQ multiplex PCR; the TCRdb copy retains only in-frame clones and omits some. The repertoire holds about 220,000 clones, with 65% to 85% as singletons. CDR1 is SGHDT and CDR2 is YYEEEE in the germline V gene. The CDR3 spans 14 residues. Deletions cut 9 bases from V and 0 bases from J, with 13 bases between. Details on this clone: What it binds is not known.

Sequenced sample: PBMCs. V gene TRBV5-6 combines with J gene TRBJ2-1, with a possible D match to TRBD2 (5 bases). The clonotype originates from a woman between 25 and 40 years old in good health and CMV-seropositive. The CDR3 DNA is TGTGCCACCAGTATCGGAGGCTCCTACAATGAGCAGTTCTTC. Its translation: CATSIGGSYNEQFF.